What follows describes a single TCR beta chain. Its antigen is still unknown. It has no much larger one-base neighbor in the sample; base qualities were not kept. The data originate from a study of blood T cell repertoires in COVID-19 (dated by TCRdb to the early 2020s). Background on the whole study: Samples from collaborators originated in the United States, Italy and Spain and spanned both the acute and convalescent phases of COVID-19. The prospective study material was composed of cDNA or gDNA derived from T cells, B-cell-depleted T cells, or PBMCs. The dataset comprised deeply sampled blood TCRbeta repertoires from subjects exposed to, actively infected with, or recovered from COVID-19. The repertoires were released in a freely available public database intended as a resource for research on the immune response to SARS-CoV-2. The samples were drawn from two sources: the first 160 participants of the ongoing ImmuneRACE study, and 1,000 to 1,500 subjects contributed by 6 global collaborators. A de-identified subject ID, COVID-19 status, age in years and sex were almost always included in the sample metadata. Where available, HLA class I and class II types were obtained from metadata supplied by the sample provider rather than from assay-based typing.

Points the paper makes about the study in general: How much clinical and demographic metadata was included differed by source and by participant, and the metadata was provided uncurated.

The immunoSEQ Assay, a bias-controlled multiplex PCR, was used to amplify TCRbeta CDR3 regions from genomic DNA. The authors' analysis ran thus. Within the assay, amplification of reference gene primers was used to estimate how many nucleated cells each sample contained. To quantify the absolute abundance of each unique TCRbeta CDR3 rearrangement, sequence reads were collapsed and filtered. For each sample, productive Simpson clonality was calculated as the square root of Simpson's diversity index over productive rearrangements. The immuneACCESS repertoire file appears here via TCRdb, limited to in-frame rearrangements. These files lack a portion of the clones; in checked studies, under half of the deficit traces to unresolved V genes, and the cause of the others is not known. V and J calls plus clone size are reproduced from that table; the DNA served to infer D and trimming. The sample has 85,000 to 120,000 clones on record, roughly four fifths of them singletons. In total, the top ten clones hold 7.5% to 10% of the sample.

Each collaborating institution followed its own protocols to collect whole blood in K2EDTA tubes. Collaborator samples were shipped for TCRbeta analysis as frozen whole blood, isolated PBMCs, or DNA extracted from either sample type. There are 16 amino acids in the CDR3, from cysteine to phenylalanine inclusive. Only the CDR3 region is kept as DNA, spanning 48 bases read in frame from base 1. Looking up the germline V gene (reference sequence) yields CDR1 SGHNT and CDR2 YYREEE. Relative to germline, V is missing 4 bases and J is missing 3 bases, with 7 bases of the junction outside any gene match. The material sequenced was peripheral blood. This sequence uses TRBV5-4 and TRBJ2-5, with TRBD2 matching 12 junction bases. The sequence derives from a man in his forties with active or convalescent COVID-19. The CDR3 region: CASSPPRLAGEETQYF. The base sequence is TGTGCCAGCAGCCCACCCAGACTAGCGGGGGAAGAGACCCAGTACTTC.